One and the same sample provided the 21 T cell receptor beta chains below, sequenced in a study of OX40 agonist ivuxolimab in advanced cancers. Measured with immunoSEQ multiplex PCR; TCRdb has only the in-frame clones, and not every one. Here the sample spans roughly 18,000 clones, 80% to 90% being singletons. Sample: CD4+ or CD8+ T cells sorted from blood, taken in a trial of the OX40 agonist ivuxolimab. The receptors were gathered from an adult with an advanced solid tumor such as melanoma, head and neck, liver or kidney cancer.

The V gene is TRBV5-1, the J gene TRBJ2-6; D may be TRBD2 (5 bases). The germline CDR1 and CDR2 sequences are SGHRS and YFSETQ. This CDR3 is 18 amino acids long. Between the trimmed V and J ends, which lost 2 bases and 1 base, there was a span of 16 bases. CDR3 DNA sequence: TGCGCCAGCAGCTTACGGGGTCTGACGGAATCTGGGGCCAACGTCCTGACTTTC. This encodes CASSLRGLTESGANVLTF.

The CDR3 is CASSLGSGHHNEQFF. DNA for the CDR3: TGTGCCAGCAGCTTAGGTAGCGGACACCACAATGAGCAGTTCTTC. The chain combines TRBV7-8 with TRBJ2-1, with a possible D match to TRBD2 (6 bases). Germline loops: CDR1 SGHVS, CDR2 FQNEAQ. The V end lost 1 base, the J end lost 5 bases, and 12 bases lay between the germline ends. CDR3 length: 15 amino acids. Combining the CDR3 with reference TRBV7-8 and TRBJ2-1 gives the whole variable domain GAGVSQSPRYKVAKRGQDVALRCDPISGHVSLFWYQQALGQGPEFLTYFQNEAQLDKSGLPSDRFFAERPEGSVSTLKIQRTQQEDSAVYLCASSLGSGHHNEQFFGPGTRLTVL.

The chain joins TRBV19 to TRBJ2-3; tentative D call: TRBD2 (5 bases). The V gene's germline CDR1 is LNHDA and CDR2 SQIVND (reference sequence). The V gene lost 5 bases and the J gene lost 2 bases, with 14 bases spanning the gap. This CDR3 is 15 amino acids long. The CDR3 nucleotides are TGTGCCAGTAGTGGACTGACAACAAACACAGATACGCAGTATTTT. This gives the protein CASSGLTTNTDTQYF.

CDR3 sequence reads: CASTTGPAYEQYF. The CDR3 DNA is TGTGCCAGTACAACGGGACCTGCCTACGAGCAGTACTTC. This chain connects TRBV6-1 to TRBJ2-7; the D call may be TRBD1 or TRBD2 (5 bases each). The CDR3 sequence is 13 residues long. The V end lost 9 bases, the J end lost 2 bases, and 14 bases lay between the germline ends. Germline CDR1 MNHNS, CDR2 SASEGT.

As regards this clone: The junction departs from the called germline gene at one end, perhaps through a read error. The CDR3 spells CAGRVRGSYEQYF. CDR3 coding DNA: TGTGCCGGCAGGGTACGGGGATCCTACGAGCAGTACTTC. The chain has TRBV2 and TRBJ2-7; TRBD1 or TRBD2 may be the D gene (5 bases each). Germline lookup yields CDR1 SNHLY and CDR2 FYNNEI. There are 13 residues in the CDR3.

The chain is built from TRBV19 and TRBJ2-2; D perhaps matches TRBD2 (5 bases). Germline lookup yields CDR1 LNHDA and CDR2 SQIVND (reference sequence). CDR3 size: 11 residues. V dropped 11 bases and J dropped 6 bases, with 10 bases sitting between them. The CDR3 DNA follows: TGTGCCGGGCGGGTCGCCGGGGAGCTGTTTTTT. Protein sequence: CAGRVAGELFF.

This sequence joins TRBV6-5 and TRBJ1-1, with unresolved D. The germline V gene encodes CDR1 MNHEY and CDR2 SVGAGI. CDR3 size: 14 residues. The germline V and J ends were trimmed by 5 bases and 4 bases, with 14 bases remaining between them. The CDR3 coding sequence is TGTGCCAGCAGTCCTACTCAGAGTTCCACTGAAGCTTTCTTT. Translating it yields CASSPTQSSTEAFF.

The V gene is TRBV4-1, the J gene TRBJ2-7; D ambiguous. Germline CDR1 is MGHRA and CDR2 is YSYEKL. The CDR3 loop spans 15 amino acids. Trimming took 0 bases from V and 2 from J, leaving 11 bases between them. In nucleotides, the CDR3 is TGCGCCAGCAGCCAAGAACAAGTAGGAGCCTACGAGCAGTACTTC. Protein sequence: CASSQEQVGAYEQYF.

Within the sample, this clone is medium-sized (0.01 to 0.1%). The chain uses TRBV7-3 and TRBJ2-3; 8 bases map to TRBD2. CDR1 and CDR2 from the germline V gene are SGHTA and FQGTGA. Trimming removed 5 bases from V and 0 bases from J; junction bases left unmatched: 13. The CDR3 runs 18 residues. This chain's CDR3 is CASSTTPGLVSSTDTQYF. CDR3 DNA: TGTGCCAGCAGCACAACTCCGGGACTAGTTTCAAGCACAGATACGCAGTATTTT.

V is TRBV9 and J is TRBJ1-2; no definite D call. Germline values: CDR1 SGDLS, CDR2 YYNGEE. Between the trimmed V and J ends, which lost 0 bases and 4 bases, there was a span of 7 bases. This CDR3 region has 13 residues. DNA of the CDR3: TGTGCCAGCAGCGTAGTTTCGGGCTATGGCTACACCTTC. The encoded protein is CASSVVSGYGYTF.

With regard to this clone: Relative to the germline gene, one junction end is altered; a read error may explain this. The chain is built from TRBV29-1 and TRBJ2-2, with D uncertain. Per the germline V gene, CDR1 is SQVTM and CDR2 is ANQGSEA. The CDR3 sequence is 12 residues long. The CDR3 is CSGETHRRELFF. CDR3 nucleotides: TGCAGCGGTGAAACCCACCGTAGGGAGCTGTTTTTT.

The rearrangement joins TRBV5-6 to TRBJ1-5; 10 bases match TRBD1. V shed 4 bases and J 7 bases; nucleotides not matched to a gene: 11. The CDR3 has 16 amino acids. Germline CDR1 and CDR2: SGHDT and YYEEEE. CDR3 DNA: TGTGCCAGCAGCCAATCCCTTGGGACAGGGGTCCAGCCCCAGCATTTT. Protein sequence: CASSQSLGTGVQPQHF.

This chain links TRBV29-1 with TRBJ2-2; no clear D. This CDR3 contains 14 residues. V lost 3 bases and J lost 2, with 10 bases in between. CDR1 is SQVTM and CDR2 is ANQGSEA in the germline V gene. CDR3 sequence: CSVDLDTNTGELFF. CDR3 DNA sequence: TGCAGCGTTGACCTCGACACTAACACCGGGGAGCTGTTTTTT.

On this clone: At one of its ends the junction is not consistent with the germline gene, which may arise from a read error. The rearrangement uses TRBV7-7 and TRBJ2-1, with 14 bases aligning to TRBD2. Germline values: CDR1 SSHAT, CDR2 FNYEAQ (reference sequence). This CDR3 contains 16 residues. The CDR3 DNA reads TGTGCTAGCAGCTTAGGCTGGACTAGCGGGAGGAATGAGCAGTTCTTC. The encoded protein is CASSLGWTSGRNEQFF. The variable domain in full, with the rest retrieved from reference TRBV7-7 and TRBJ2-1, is GAGVSQSPRYKVTKRGQDVTLRCDPISSHATLYWYQQALGQGPEFLTYFNYEAQPDKSGLPSDRFSAERPEGSISTLTIQRTEQRDSAMYRCASSLGWTSGRNEQFFGPGTRLTVL.

As DNA, the CDR3 is TGCGCCAGCAGCTCCGGACTAGCGGGGCCAGATACGCAGTATTTT. This translates into CASSSGLAGPDTQYF. V and J are TRBV5-1 and TRBJ2-3; TRBD2 matches 12 bases. Trimming at V came to 3 bases and at J to 4 bases, leaving 3 bases not matched to a gene. Germline CDR1 SGHRS, CDR2 YFSETQ. The CDR3 spans 15 residues. Complete variable domain (other parts from reference TRBV5-1 and TRBJ2-3): KAGVTQTPRYLIKTRGQQVTLSCSPISGHRSVSWYQQTPGQGLQFLFEYFSETQRNKGNFPGRFSGRQFSNSRSEMNVSTLELGDSALYLCASSSGLAGPDTQYFGPGTRLTVL.

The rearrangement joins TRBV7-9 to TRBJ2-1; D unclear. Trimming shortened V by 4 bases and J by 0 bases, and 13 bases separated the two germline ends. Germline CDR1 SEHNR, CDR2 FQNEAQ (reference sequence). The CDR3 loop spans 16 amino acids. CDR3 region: CASSSRVGSSYNEQFF. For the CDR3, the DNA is TGTGCCAGCAGCTCCCGGGTCGGAAGCTCCTACAATGAGCAGTTCTTC.

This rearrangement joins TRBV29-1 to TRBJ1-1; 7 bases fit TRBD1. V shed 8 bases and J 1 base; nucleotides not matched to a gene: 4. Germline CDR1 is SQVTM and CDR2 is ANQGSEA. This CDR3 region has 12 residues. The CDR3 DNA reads TGCAGCTTTCGGACAGGGAACACTGAAGCTTTCTTT. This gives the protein CSFRTGNTEAFF. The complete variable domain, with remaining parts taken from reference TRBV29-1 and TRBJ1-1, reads SAVISQKPSRDICQRGTSLTIQCQVDSQVTMMFWYRQQPGQSLTLIATANQGSEATYESGFVIDKFPISRPNLTFSTLTVSNMSPEDSSIYLCSFRTGNTEAFFGQGTRLTVV.

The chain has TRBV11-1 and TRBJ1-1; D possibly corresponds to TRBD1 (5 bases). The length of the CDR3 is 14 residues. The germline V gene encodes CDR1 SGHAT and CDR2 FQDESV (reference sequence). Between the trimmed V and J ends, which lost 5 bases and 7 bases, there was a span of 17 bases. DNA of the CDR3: TGTGCCAGCAGCCAAGTTGGGGGGGAGGATGAAGCTTTCTTT. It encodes CASSQVGGEDEAFF. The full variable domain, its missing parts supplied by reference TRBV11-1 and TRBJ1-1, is EAEVAQSPRYKITEKSQAVAFWCDPISGHATLYWYRQILGQGPELLVQFQDESVVDDSQLPKDRFSAERLKGVDSTLKIQPAELGDSAMYLCASSQVGGEDEAFFGQGTRLTVV.

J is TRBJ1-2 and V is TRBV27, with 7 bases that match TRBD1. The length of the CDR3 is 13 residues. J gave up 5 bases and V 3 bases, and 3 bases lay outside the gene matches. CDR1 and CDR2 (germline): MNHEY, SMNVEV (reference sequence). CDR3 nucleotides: TGTGCCAGCAGTTTGCACAGGGGATATGGCTACACCTTC. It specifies CASSLHRGYGYTF.

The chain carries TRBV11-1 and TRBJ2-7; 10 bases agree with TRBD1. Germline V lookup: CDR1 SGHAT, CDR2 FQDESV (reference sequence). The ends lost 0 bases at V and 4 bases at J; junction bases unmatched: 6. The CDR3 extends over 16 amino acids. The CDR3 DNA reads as TGTGCCAGCAGCTTAGCGACGGGACAGGGGATTTACGAGCAGTACTTC. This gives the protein CASSLATGQGIYEQYF.

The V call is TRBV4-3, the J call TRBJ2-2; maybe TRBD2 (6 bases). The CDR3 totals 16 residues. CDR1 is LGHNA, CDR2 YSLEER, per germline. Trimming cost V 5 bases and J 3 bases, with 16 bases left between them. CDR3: CASSETSSVYTGELFF. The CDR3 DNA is TGCGCCAGCAGCGAAACTAGCTCGGTGTACACCGGGGAGCTGTTTTTT.